The 12 T cell receptor beta chains listed next were all sequenced from one sample in a study of blood T cell repertoires in COVID-19. Here immunoSEQ multiplex PCR was the method, and the copy in TCRdb shows in-frame clones only, minus some. The sample lists approximately 210,000 clones; 70% to 85% were seen once. Material for sequencing was peripheral blood. The receptors stem from a woman older than 75 with COVID-19, enrolled during active disease.

This clone has a single count. J is TRBJ1-1 and V is TRBV5-1, with TRBD1 as a possible D gene (5 bases). This CDR3 has 14 amino acids. Trimming removed 1 base at V and 5 bases at J, with 12 bases between. Looked up from germline, CDR1 is SGHRS and CDR2 is YFSETQ. The CDR3 DNA reads TGCGCCAGCAGCTTGTGGGGGGAAGAGACTGAAGCTTTCTTT. It is translated as CASSLWGEETEAFF.

The chain employs TRBV12-3 or TRBV12-4 and TRBJ2-3; no clear D. CDR3 size: 12 residues. The V end was cut by 6 bases, the J end by 8 bases, with 12 bases between. The CDR3 DNA reads TGTGCCAGCAGCCGAGACTCGAGTACGCAGTATTTT. Its translation: CASSRDSSTQYF.

The chain combines TRBV2 with TRBJ1-1, with D hard to call. The CDR3 runs to 15 residues. The ends were cut back, 6 bases at V and 0 bases at J, with 14 bases in the middle. Germline loops: CDR1 SNHLY, CDR2 FYNNEI. The CDR3 coding sequence is TGTGCCAGCAGCATACCGAGGTCAGTGAACACTGAAGCTTTCTTT. Translated: CASSIPRSVNTEAFF. Together with reference TRBV2 and TRBJ1-1, the CDR3 gives the full variable domain: EPEVTQTPSHQVTQMGQEVILRCVPISNHLYFYWYRQILGQKVEFLVSFYNNEISEKSEIFDDQFSVERPDGSNFTLKIRSTKLEDSAMYFCASSIPRSVNTEAFFGQGTRLTVV.

The V call is TRBV3-1 (or the pseudogene TRBV3-2), the J call TRBJ1-2; D not resolved. Trimming cost V 6 bases and J 6 bases, with 11 bases left between them. The CDR3 spans 12 residues. Germline-derived CDR1 and CDR2 are LGHDT and YNNKEL (reference sequence). The CDR3 region is CASSQIRDGYTF. CDR3 in DNA: TGTGCCAGCAGTCAGATCCGGGATGGCTACACCTTC.

The chain carries TRBV5-1 and TRBJ2-7; 8 bases map to TRBD2. Germline V gene lookup returns CDR1 SGHRS and CDR2 YFSETQ. The CDR3 is 15 residues long. The V and J ends lost 0 bases and 3 bases, in that order; junction bases with no gene match: 5. The DNA of the CDR3 is TGCGCCAGCAGCTTGGACGGACTAGCTGGCTACGAGCAGTACTTC. It translates to CASSLDGLAGYEQYF. Full variable domain (remainder filled in from reference TRBV5-1 and TRBJ2-7): KAGVTQTPRYLIKTRGQQVTLSCSPISGHRSVSWYQQTPGQGLQFLFEYFSETQRNKGNFPGRFSGRQFSNSRSEMNVSTLELGDSALYLCASSLDGLAGYEQYFGPGTRLTVT.

The CDR3 reads CASSVVSYGYTF. As DNA, the CDR3 is TGTGCCAGCAGCGTAGTCAGTTATGGCTACACCTTC. This chain uses TRBV9 with TRBJ1-2; unclear D gene. The V end was cut by 0 bases, the J end by 5 bases, with 5 bases between. Germline CDR1 SGDLS, CDR2 YYNGEE. CDR3 size: 12 residues.

The chain employs TRBV29-1 and TRBJ1-2; possible D gene TRBD1, 5 bases. CDR1 is SQVTM and CDR2 is ANQGSEA in the germline V gene. V was clipped by 4 bases and J by 5 bases, with 14 bases between them. This CDR3 has 13 amino acids. CDR3 bases: TGCAGCGTTGGCCGAGACAGAGGATATGGCTACACCTTC. This gives the protein CSVGRDRGYGYTF.

The J gene is TRBJ1-6, the V gene TRBV25-1; D is possibly TRBD1 (6 bases). Germline CDR1 is MGHDK and CDR2 is SYGVNS. This CDR3 contains 14 residues. The V end lost 7 bases, the J end lost 6 bases, and 13 bases lay between the germline ends. The CDR3 sequence is CASNPQGFNSPLHF. For the CDR3, the DNA is TGTGCCAGCAACCCACAGGGTTTTAATTCACCCCTCCACTTT.

J is TRBJ1-3 and V is TRBV6-1, with D perhaps TRBD1 (6 bases). CDR3 length equals 18 residues. Trimming took off 2 bases at V and 0 bases at J, with 17 bases between the two ends. Germline-derived CDR1 and CDR2 are MNHNS and SASEGT. CDR3 protein: CASSEWIPRDNSGNTIYF. The CDR3 DNA reads TGTGCCAGCAGTGAATGGATCCCCCGGGACAACTCTGGAAACACCATATATTTT.

This clone was recorded once. This sequence joins TRBV5-4 and TRBJ2-1, with D possibly TRBD2 on 6 matching bases. V lost 0 bases and J lost 8, with 12 bases in between. This CDR3 contains 14 residues. From germline, CDR1 is SGHNT and CDR2 YYREEE (reference sequence). CDR3 DNA: TGTGCCAGCAGCTTGGAGGGGACTCCCTATGAGCAGTTCTTC. This gives the protein CASSLEGTPYEQFF.

The chain uses TRBV15 and TRBJ2-3; D perhaps matches TRBD2 (5 bases). The CDR3 has 12 amino acids. V lost 7 bases to trimming and J lost 6 bases, with 11 bases between them. CDR1 and CDR2 (germline): LNHNV, YYDKDF (reference sequence). CDR3 nucleotide sequence: TGTGCCACCAAACGGGATACGGATACGCAGTATTTT. It codes for CATKRDTDTQYF.

The chain joins TRBV10-3 to TRBJ1-4; TRBD1 is a possible D gene (5 bases). This CDR3 region has 13 residues. Germline CDR1 ENHRY, CDR2 SYGVKD. V lost 6 bases and J 7 bases, leaving 12 bases between the germline ends. The CDR3 loop reads CAISGQGSEKLFF. The CDR3 DNA is TGTGCCATCAGCGGGCAGGGTAGTGAAAAACTGTTTTTT.